This passage covers 10 T cell receptor beta chains from one sample sequenced in a study of blood T cell repertoires in COVID-19 (TCRdb year 2020). Libraries were made using the immunoSEQ multiplex PCR assay. TCRdb retrieved this table from immuneACCESS and kept in-frame rearrangements only. Not all clones are present; in checked studies, unresolved V genes account for under half, and no reason is known for the remainder. Across this sample there are 140,000 to 150,000 clones, with about four fifths seen only once. Clones ranked in the top ten supply roughly 8% of the sample. The material sequenced was peripheral blood. These receptors came from a human donor with acute or convalescent COVID-19. The donor label of this sample is uncertain.

The rearrangement uses TRBV6-5 and TRBJ2-5; TRBD1 aligns across 12 bases. CDR1 and CDR2 from the germline V gene are MNHEY and SVGAGI. The CDR3 runs to 15 residues. The junction had 6 bases not matched to a gene; V was cut back by 6 bases and J by 4 bases. CDR3: CASSWDRGRGETQYF. CDR3 DNA sequence: TGTGCCAGCAGCTGGGACAGGGGGCGAGGAGAGACCCAGTACTTC.

The V and J genes are TRBV6-1 and TRBJ1-5; D remains ambiguous. Germline V gene sequence: CDR1 MNHNS, CDR2 SASEGT. Trimming removed 2 bases at V and 0 bases at J, with 11 bases between. The CDR3 length is 16 residues. In DNA, the CDR3 is TGTGCCAGCAGTGAAACTAGACAATTTAGCAATCAGCCCCAGCATTTT. This codes for CASSETRQFSNQPQHF.

In this sample, this clone turned up a few times. The chain is built from TRBV11-3 and TRBJ2-3, with D perhaps TRBD1 (6 bases). CDR3 length equals 15 residues. Germline CDR1 and CDR2: SGHNT and YENEEA. V was trimmed by 4 bases and J by 0 bases, leaving 11 bases between them. This CDR3 is CASSSLRGSTDTQYF. CDR3 sequence (DNA): TGTGCCAGCAGCTCCCTCAGGGGAAGCACAGATACGCAGTATTTT.

V gene TRBV7-2 combines with J gene TRBJ2-7, with D possibly TRBD1 on 6 matching bases. CDR1 and CDR2 from the germline V gene are SGHTA and FQGNSA. This CDR3 spans 16 amino acids. The germline V and J ends were trimmed by 1 base and 2 bases, with 15 bases remaining between them. This CDR3 reads CASSLGPDSRTYEQYF. The CDR3 DNA sequence: TGTGCCAGCAGCTTAGGTCCGGACAGCCGAACCTACGAGCAGTACTTC.

The chain's CDR3 is CASSLGQGDYGYTF. The CDR3 DNA is TGCGCCAGCAGCCTCGGACAGGGGGACTATGGCTACACCTTC. The chain employs TRBV4-1 and TRBJ1-2; 10 bases match TRBD1. J gave up 3 bases and V 4 bases, and 2 bases lay outside the gene matches. Germline V CDR1 and CDR2: MGHRA, YSYEKL. The CDR3 runs to 14 residues.

The chain has TRBV19 and TRBJ1-5; 12 nucleotides align to TRBD1. This CDR3 has 15 amino acids. Per germline, CDR1 LNHDA and CDR2 SQIVND (reference sequence). J gave up 6 bases and V 7 bases, and 7 bases lay outside the gene matches. DNA for the CDR3: TGTGCCAGTACCTCGGGACAGGGGGCAGGTCAGCCCCAGCATTTT. Encoded protein: CASTSGQGAGQPQHF.

The CDR3, as DNA: TGTGCCAGCAGTTACGCCAGAAACTATGGCTACACCTTC. It codes for CASSYARNYGYTF. The chain couples TRBV6-5 to TRBJ1-2; no firm D call. V lost 2 bases, J lost 2 bases, and 6 bases lay in between. This CDR3 comprises 13 residues. Germline loops: CDR1 MNHEY, CDR2 SVGAGI.

As DNA, the CDR3 is TGCGCCAGCAGCTCCCCTTGGACAGCTAACTATGGCTACACCTTC. Translated: CASSSPWTANYGYTF. The V and J genes are TRBV5-1 and TRBJ1-2, with TRBD1 as a possible D gene (6 bases). The CDR3 sequence is 15 residues long. Trimming stripped 3 bases from V and 0 bases from J, with 12 bases between. The V gene's germline CDR1 is SGHRS and CDR2 YFSETQ.

This clone was seen a handful of times. The genes are TRBV10-3 and TRBJ2-7; TRBD2 is a possible D gene (6 bases). CDR3 length: 15 amino acids. V was shortened by 2 bases and J by 0 bases, with 11 bases between the two germline ends. The V gene's germline CDR1 is ENHRY and CDR2 SYGVKD. CDR3 sequence reads: CAISEISGVSYEQYF. In DNA form, the CDR3 reads TGTGCCATCAGTGAGATATCGGGGGTCTCCTACGAGCAGTACTTC.

The chain carries TRBV7-3 and TRBJ2-1, with D maybe TRBD2 (7 bases). The CDR3 totals 15 residues. Trimming removed 5 bases from V and 2 bases from J, with 13 bases in between. Looked up from germline, CDR1 is SGHTA and CDR2 is FQGTGA. In nucleotides, the CDR3 is TGTGCCAGCAGCAATCGAGGGGGGGCCTACAATGAGCAGTTCTTC. Amino acid sequence: CASSNRGGAYNEQFF. Looking up the rest from reference TRBV7-3 and TRBJ2-1 gives the full variable domain: GAGVSQTPSNKVTEKGKYVELRCDPISGHTALYWYRQSLGQGPEFLIYFQGTGAADDSGLPNDRFFAVRPEGSVSTLKIQRTERGDSAVYLCASSNRGGAYNEQFFGPGTRLTVL.